Following are 18 T cell receptor beta chains from one sample sequenced in a study of PD-L1 blockade in urothelial cancer. Time point meaning: pretreatment peripheral blood. The data were produced by immunoSEQ multiplex PCR, yet TCRdb's version contains in-frame clones alone and is incomplete. The sample lists tens of thousands of clones, over 65% occurring once. This sample comprised PBMCs, obtained around atezolizumab (anti-PD-L1) treatment. These receptor sequences come from a man aged 60 to 75 with urothelial cancer.

The genes are TRBV23-1 and TRBJ2-1; 8 nucleotides line up with TRBD1. TRBV23-1 is an open reading frame whose function is uncertain. With V trimmed by 2 bases and J by 8 bases, 8 bases remained unmatched. The CDR3 contains 15 residues. CDR3 protein: CASSQRQGKCDEQFF. The CDR3 DNA follows: TGCGCCAGCAGTCAACGACAGGGGAAGTGCGATGAGCAGTTCTTC.

The gene calls are TRBV5-1 and TRBJ2-7; TRBD1 agrees at 7 bases. There are 15 residues in the CDR3. Trimming at V came to 1 base and at J to 0 bases, leaving 4 bases not matched to a gene. Germline V gene sequence: CDR1 SGHRS, CDR2 YFSETQ. The CDR3 sequence is CASSLLGQSSYEQYF. The CDR3 bases are TGCGCCAGCAGCTTGTTGGGACAGAGCTCCTACGAGCAGTACTTC.

The rearrangement uses TRBV14 and TRBJ2-7; TRBD1 matches 7 bases. From germline, CDR1 is SGHDN and CDR2 FVKESK. This CDR3 has 14 residues. J was trimmed by 4 bases and V by 4 bases; bases with no gene match: 7. DNA for the CDR3: TGTGCCAGCAGCCCATACAGGGGTACGTACGAGCAGTACTTC. It specifies CASSPYRGTYEQYF.

This chain connects TRBV18 to TRBJ1-6, with a weak D call TRBD1 (5 bases). The V gene lost 5 bases and the J gene lost 0 bases, with 8 bases spanning the gap. This CDR3 region has 15 residues. CDR1 is KGHSH and CDR2 is LQKENI in the germline V gene. The CDR3 reads CASSTDSSYNSPLHF. CDR3 nucleotides: TGTGCCAGCTCAACAGACAGCTCCTATAATTCACCCCTCCACTTT.

This clone was seen once. The rearrangement uses TRBV18 and TRBJ2-1, with 11 bases lining up with TRBD1. Germline V gene data show CDR1 as KGHSH and CDR2 as LQKENI. The V and J ends lost 6 bases and 4 bases, in that order; junction bases with no gene match: 11. The CDR3 runs to 17 residues. This CDR3 is CASSRTGGLDEYNEQFF. CDR3 nucleotides: TGTGCCAGCTCCCGGACAGGGGGCCTAGATGAATACAATGAGCAGTTCTTC.

The rearrangement links TRBV27 to TRBJ2-7; possible D gene TRBD1, 6 bases. Germline V lookup: CDR1 MNHEY, CDR2 SMNVEV (reference sequence). This CDR3 comprises 14 residues. Between the trimmed V and J ends, which lost 3 bases and 2 bases, there was a span of 11 bases. The CDR3 bases are TGTGCCAGCAGTTTGGGCAGGGGAGCCTACGAGCAGTACTTC. Encoded protein: CASSLGRGAYEQYF.

The genes are TRBV27 and TRBJ2-1; tentatively, D is TRBD2 (5 bases). V was trimmed by 3 bases and J by 6 bases, leaving 9 bases between them. Germline V gene sequence: CDR1 MNHEY, CDR2 SMNVEV (reference sequence). The CDR3 is 13 amino acids. CDR3 bases: TGTGCCAGCAGTTTGCTAGCTGGCAATGAGCAGTTCTTC. Its translation: CASSLLAGNEQFF.

The chain employs TRBV2 and TRBJ2-4; possible D gene TRBD1, 5 bases. The CDR3 runs to 14 residues. V shed 5 bases and J shed 8 bases, with 16 bases lying between them. CDR1 is SNHLY and CDR2 is FYNNEI in the germline V gene. CDR3 DNA: TGTGCCAGCAGTTACGGGCAGGGTGGAGACATTCAGTACTTC. It translates to CASSYGQGGDIQYF.

This chain links TRBV28 with TRBJ2-3, with 7 bases matching TRBD2. J lost 5 bases, V lost 4 bases, and 15 bases had no gene match. CDR3 length equals 17 residues. Per the germline V gene, CDR1 is MDHEN and CDR2 is SYDVKM. The chain's CDR3 is CASSSPLGEGLLDTQYF. The CDR3 DNA sequence: TGTGCCAGCAGTTCGCCCCTGGGGGAGGGCCTATTAGATACGCAGTATTTT.

This sequence joins TRBV6-1 and TRBJ2-5; possibly TRBD1 for D (5 bases). V dropped 4 bases and J dropped 5 bases, with 11 bases sitting between them. This CDR3 has 13 residues. Germline CDR1 and CDR2: MNHNS and SASEGT. The CDR3 bases are TGTGCCAGCAGTGTGTCAGGGCGGGAGACCCAGTACTTC. Its translation: CASSVSGRETQYF.

The genes are TRBV4-1 and TRBJ2-3; tentatively, D is TRBD2 (6 bases). This CDR3 region has 15 residues. Germline V CDR1 and CDR2: MGHRA, YSYEKL. The V end was cut by 4 bases, the J end by 3 bases, with 14 bases between. The DNA for the CDR3 is TGCGCCAGCAGCCGTAGCTGGGGGAGGACAGATACGCAGTATTTT. Encoded protein: CASSRSWGRTDTQYF.

The chain has TRBV5-1 and TRBJ1-3; 8 bases map to TRBD1. Losses at the gene ends were 0 bases for V and 2 bases for J; bases not matched to a gene: 4. Germline loops: CDR1 SGHRS, CDR2 YFSETQ. This CDR3 is 16 amino acids long. The CDR3 reads CASSLAPQGAGNTIYF. CDR3 nucleotide sequence: TGCGCCAGCAGCTTGGCACCACAGGGGGCTGGAAACACCATATATTTT.

J is TRBJ2-1 and V is TRBV5-5; D unclear. V was cut by 0 bases and J by 2 bases, with 6 bases left in between. The CDR3 length is 14 residues. Germline assignment: CDR1 SGHKS and CDR2 YYEKEE (reference sequence). The CDR3 bases are TGTGCCAGCAGCTTGGTGCTAGCCTACAATGAGCAGTTCTTC. The encoded protein is CASSLVLAYNEQFF.

This chain connects TRBV4-1 to TRBJ1-1; D unresolved. Trimming took off 0 bases at V and 10 bases at J, with 6 bases between the two ends. CDR3 length equals 11 residues. Germline V gene lookup returns CDR1 MGHRA and CDR2 YSYEKL. The CDR3 region is CASSQDGVAFF. CDR3 DNA sequence: TGCGCCAGCAGCCAAGACGGGGTAGCTTTCTTT.

This chain joins TRBV4-1 and TRBJ2-5; D gene uncertain. V lost 0 bases to trimming and J lost 2 bases, with 19 bases between them. This CDR3 is 18 amino acids long. Germline V CDR1 and CDR2: MGHRA, YSYEKL. As DNA, the CDR3 is TGCGCCAGCAGCCAAGATCTCGAAATGCAGCGCCCGCAAGAGACCCAGTACTTC. It translates to CASSQDLEMQRPQETQYF.

The chain carries TRBV7-3 and TRBJ1-6; 7 nucleotides agree with TRBD1. The V gene end was trimmed by 5 bases and the J gene end by 7 bases; junction bases not matched to a gene: 5. Germline CDR1 and CDR2: SGHTA and FQGTGA. There are 14 residues in the CDR3. CDR3 DNA sequence: TGTGCCAGCAGCCTAGGGACAGCCAATTCACCCCTCCACTTT. Its translation is CASSLGTANSPLHF.

The gene calls are TRBV10-3 and TRBJ1-1, with a weak D call TRBD1 (6 bases). The V and J ends lost 10 bases and 0 bases respectively, with 15 bases between them. This CDR3 comprises 14 residues. Germline V gene data show CDR1 as ENHRY and CDR2 as SYGVKD. The CDR3 bases are TGTGCCAGCACCAGGGGTCCCATGAACACTGAAGCTTTCTTT. Its translation: CASTRGPMNTEAFF.

This clone came up once. The J gene is TRBJ2-6, the V gene TRBV7-2; TRBD1 matches 9 bases. After removal of 5 bases from V and 0 bases from J, the junction contained 11 bases not matched to a gene. CDR1 SGHTA and CDR2 FQGNSA come from the germline V gene. This CDR3 region has 19 residues. The CDR3 reads CASSRSYRGLGSGANVLTF. The CDR3 DNA follows: TGTGCCAGCAGCCGGTCCTACAGGGGGCTTGGCTCTGGGGCCAACGTCCTGACTTTC.